Here is one T cell receptor beta chain with its context. This sample includes further DNA sequences coding for the same CDR3. Germline V CDR1 and CDR2: LNHDA, SQIVND (reference sequence). The CDR3 is 11 residues long. Trimming pared 5 bases from V and 5 bases from J, leaving 6 bases between. This entry is derived from a study of CD8+ T cells in alopecia areata. As to treatment: oral pan-JAK inhibitor, 5-10 mg twice daily. Extraction and reverse transcription of RNA yielded cDNA as the sequencing template. Here immunoSEQ multiplex PCR was the method, and the copy in TCRdb shows in-frame clones only, minus some. The sample has more than 150,000 clones, about 47% seen once.

This receptor was identified in a human donor with alopecia areata. V gene TRBV19 combines with J gene TRBJ1-2; D is undetermined. The sample here was CD8+ T cells sorted from blood, taken at approximately week 52, from a patient treated with tofacitinib. Written as DNA, the CDR3 is TGTGCCAGTAGTCGTGGTTATGGCTACACCTTC. Protein sequence: CASSRGYGYTF.